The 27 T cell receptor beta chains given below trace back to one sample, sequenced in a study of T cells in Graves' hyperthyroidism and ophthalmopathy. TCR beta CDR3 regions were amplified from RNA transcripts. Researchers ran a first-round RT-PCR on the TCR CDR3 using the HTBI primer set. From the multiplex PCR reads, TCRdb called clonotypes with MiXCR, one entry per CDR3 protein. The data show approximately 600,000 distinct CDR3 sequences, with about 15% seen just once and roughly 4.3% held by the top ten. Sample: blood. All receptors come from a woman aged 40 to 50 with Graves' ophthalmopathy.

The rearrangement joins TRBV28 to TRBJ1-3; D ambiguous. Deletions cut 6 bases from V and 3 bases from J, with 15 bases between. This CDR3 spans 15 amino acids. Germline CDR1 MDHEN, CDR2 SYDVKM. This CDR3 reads CASSQDGAIGNTIYF. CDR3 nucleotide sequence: TGTGCCAGCAGCCAGGACGGAGCGATTGGAAACACCATATATTTT.

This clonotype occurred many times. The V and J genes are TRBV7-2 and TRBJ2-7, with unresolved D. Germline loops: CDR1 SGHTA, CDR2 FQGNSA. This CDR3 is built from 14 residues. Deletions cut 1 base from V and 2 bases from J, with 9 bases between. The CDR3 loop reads CASSLGLDPYEQYF. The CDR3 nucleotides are TGTGCCAGCAGCTTAGGGCTAGACCCCTACGAGCAGTACTTC.

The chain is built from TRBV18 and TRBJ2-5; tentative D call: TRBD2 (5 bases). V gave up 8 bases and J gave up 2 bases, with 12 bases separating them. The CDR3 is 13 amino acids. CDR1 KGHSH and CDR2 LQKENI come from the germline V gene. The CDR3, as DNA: TGTGCCAGCCTACCGACGGGACAAGAGACCCAGTACTTC. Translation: CASLPTGQETQYF.

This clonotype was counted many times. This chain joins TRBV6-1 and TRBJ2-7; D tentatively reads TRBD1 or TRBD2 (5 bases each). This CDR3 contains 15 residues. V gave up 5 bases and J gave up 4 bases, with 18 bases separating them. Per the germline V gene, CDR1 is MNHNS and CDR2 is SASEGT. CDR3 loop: CASSLTGTRGYEQYF. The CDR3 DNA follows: TGTGCCAGCAGTCTCACCGGGACGCGAGGGTACGAGCAGTACTTC.

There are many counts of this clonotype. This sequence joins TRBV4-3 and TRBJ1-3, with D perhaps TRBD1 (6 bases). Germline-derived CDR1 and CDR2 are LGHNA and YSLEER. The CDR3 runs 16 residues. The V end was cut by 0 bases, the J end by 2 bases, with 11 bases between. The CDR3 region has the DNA TGCGCCAGCAGCCAAGATTGGACAGTAGCTGGAAACACCATATATTTT. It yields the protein CASSQDWTVAGNTIYF.

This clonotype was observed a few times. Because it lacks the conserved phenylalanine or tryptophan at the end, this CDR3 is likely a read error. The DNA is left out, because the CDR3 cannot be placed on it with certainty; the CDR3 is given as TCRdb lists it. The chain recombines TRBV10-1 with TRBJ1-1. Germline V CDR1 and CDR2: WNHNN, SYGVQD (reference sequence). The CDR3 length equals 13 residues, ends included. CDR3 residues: CASSEFTTIAAYG.

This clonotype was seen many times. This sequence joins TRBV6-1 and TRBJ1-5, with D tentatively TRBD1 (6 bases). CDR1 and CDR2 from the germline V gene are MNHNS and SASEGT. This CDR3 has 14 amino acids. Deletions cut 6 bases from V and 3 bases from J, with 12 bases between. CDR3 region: CASSAQGNNQPQHF. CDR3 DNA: TGTGCCAGCAGCGCACAGGGAAACAATCAGCCCCAGCATTTT.

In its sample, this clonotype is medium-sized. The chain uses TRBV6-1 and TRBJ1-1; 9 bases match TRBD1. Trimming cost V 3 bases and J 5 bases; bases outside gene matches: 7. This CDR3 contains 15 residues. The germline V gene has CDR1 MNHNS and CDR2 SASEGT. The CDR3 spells CASSDRGQGGTEAFF. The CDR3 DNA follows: TGTGCCAGCAGTGACCGGGGACAGGGCGGAACTGAAGCTTTCTTT.

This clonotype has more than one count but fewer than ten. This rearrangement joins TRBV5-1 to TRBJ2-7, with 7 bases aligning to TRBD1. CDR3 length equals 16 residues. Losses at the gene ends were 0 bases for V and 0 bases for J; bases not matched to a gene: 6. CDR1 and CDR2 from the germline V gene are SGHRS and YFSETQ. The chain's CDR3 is CASSLAGTDSSYEQYF. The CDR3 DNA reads TGCGCCAGCAGCTTGGCCGGGACAGATAGCTCCTACGAGCAGTACTTC.

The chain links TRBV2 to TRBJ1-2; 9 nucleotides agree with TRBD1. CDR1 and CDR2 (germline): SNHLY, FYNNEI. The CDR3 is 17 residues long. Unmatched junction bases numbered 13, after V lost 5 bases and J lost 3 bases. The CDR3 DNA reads TGTGCCAGCAGTCCCGGACAGGGGCGCCTACCCCACTATGGCTACACCTTC. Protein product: CASSPGQGRLPHYGYTF.

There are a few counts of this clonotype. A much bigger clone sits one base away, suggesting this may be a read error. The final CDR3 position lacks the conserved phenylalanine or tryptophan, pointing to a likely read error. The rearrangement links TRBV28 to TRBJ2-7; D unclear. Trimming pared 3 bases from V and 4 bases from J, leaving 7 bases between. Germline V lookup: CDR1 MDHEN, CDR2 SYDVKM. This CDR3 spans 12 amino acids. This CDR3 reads CASSFRRYEQYS. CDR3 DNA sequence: TGTGCCAGCAGTTTCAGGAGATACGAGCAGTACTCC.

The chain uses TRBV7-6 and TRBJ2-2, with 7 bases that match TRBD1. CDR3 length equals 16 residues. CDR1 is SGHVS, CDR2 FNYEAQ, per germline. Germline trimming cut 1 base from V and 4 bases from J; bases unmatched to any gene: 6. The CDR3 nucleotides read TGTGCCAGCAGCTTAGGACAGGGTTTGAGCACCGGGGAGCTGTTTTTT. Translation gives CASSLGQGLSTGELFF.

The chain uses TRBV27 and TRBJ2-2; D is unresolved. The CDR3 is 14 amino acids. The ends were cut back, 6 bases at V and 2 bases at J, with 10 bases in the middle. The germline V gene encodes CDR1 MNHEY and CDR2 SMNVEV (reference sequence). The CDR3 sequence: CASRSKSNTGELFF. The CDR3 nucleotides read TGTGCCAGCAGGTCTAAGAGCAACACCGGGGAGCTGTTTTTT.

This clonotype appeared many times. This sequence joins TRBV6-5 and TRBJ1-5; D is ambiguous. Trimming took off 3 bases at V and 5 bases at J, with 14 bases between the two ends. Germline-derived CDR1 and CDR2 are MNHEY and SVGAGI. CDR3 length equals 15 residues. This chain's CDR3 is CASSYSWGVDQPQHF. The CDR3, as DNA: TGTGCCAGCAGTTATAGCTGGGGTGTCGATCAGCCCCAGCATTTT.

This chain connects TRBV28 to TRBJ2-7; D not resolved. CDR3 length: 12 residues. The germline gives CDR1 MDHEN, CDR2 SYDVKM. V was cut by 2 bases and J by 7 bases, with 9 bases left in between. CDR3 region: CASSLPRGEQYF. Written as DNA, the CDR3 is TGTGCCAGCAGTTTACCCCGTGGAGAGCAGTACTTC.

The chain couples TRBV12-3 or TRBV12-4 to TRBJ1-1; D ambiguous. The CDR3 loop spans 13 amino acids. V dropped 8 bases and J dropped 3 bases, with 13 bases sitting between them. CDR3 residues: CASALGTHTEAFF. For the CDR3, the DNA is TGTGCCAGCGCCCTGGGCACCCACACTGAAGCTTTCTTT.

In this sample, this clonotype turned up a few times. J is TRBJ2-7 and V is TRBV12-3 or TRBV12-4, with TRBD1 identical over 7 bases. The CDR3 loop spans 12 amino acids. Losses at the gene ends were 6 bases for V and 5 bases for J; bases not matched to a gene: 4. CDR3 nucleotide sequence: TGTGCCAGCAGGCTGACAGGGAACGAGCAGTACTTC. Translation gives CASRLTGNEQYF.

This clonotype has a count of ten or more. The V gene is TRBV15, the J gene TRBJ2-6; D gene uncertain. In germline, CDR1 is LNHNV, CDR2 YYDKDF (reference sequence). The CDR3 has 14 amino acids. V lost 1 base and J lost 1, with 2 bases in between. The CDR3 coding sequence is TGTGCCACCAGCAGAGCATCTGGGGCCAACGTCCTGACTTTC. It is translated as CATSRASGANVLTF.

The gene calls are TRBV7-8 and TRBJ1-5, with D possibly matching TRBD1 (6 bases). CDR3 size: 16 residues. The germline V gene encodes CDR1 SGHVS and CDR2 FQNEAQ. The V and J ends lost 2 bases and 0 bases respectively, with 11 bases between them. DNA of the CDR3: TGTGCCAGCAGCTTAAAGGACAGCTATAGCAATCAGCCCCAGCATTTT. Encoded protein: CASSLKDSYSNQPQHF.

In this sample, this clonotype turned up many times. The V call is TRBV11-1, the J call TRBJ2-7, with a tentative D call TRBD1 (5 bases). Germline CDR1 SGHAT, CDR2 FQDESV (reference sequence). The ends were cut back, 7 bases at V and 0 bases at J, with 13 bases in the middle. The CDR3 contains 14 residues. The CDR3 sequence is CASTSTGFSYEQYF. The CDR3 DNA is TGTGCCAGCACCTCAACAGGATTCTCCTACGAGCAGTACTTC.

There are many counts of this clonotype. The chain's CDR3 is CASSWGEGGYEQYF. CDR3 in DNA: TGCGCCAGCAGCTGGGGCGAGGGGGGGTACGAGCAGTACTTC. The genes are TRBV5-1 and TRBJ2-7, with D possibly matching TRBD2 (7 bases). This CDR3 contains 14 residues. The V end was cut by 3 bases, the J end by 4 bases, with 14 bases between. Germline V gives CDR1 SGHRS, CDR2 YFSETQ.

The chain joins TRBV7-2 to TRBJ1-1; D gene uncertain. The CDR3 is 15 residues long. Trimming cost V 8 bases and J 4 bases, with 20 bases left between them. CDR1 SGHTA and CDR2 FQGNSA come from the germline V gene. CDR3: CASRPPAVVRTEAFF. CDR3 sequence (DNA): TGTGCCAGCCGCCCCCCTGCGGTGGTCCGCACTGAAGCTTTCTTT.

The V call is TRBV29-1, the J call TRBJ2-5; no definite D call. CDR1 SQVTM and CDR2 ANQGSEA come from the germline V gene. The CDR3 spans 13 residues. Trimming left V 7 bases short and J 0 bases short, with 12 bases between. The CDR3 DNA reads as TGCAGCGCGACGCAGGAATACCAAGAGACCCAGTACTTC. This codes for CSATQEYQETQYF.

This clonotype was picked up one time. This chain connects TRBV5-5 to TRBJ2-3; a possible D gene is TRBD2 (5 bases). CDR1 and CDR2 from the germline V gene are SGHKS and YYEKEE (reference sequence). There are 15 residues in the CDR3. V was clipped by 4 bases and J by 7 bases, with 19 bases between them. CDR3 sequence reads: CASSLAWTPENTQYF. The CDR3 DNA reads TGTGCCAGCAGCCTGGCCTGGACTCCTGAGAATACGCAGTATTTT.

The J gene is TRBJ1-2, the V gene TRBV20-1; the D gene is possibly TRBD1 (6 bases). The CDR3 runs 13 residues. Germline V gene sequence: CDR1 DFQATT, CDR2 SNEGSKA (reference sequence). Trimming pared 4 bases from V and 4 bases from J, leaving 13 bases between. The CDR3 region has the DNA TGCAGTGCTACGGGAGGGGGGAGCTATGGCTACACCTTC. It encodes CSATGGGSYGYTF.

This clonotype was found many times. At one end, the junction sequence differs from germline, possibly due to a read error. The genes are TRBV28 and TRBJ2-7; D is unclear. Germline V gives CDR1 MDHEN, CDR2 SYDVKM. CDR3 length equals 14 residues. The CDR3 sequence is CASTLPSSPYEQYF. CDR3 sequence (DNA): TGTGCCAGCACTTTACCAAGCAGTCCCTACGAGCAGTACTTC.

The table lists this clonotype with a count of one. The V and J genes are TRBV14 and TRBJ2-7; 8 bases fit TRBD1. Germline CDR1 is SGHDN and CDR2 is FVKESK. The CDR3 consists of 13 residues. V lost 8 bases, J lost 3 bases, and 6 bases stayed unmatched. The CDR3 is CASGQGNNYEQYF. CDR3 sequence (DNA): TGTGCCAGCGGACAGGGCAACAACTACGAGCAGTACTTC. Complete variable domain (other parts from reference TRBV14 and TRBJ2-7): EAGVTQFPSHSVIEKGQTVTLRCDPISGHDNLYWYRRVMGKEIKFLLHFVKESKQDESGMPNNRFLAERTGGTYSTLKVQPAELEDSGVYFCASGQGNNYEQYFGPGTRLTVT.